These 9 T cell receptor beta chains originate from one sample sequenced in a study of sequential checkpoint blockade in melanoma. Treatment here: randomized to nivolumab then ipilimumab (arm A) or the reverse (arm B). TCRdb's copy holds only in-frame clones and misses some; the assay was immunoSEQ multiplex PCR. The sample holds about 5,100 clones, 30% to 35% seen once. The starting material was tumor tissue (inferred from file names), obtained from a patient given nivolumab and ipilimumab in sequence. The receptors derive from a human donor with melanoma.

The chain recombines TRBV19 with TRBJ2-2; the match to TRBD2 covers 9 bases. Germline trimming cut 3 bases from V and 6 bases from J; bases unmatched to any gene: 5. CDR1 and CDR2 from the germline V gene are LNHDA and SQIVND (reference sequence). This CDR3 spans 15 amino acids. The DNA for the CDR3 is TGTGCCAGTAGTATGGTAGCGGGAGTCGCCGGGGAGCTGTTTTTT. Protein product: CASSMVAGVAGELFF.

V and J are TRBV5-1 and TRBJ2-5; 9 positions match TRBD1. The trim removed 4 bases at V and 5 bases at J, leaving 6 bases unmatched. CDR3 length equals 14 residues. Germline V gives CDR1 SGHRS, CDR2 YFSETQ. CDR3 in DNA: TGCGCCAGCAGCCCCGGACAGGGGAGGGAGACCCAGTACTTC. Protein sequence: CASSPGQGRETQYF.

The J gene is TRBJ2-3, the V gene TRBV5-1, with a weak D call TRBD2 (6 bases). V lost 4 bases and J lost 5, with 17 bases in between. This CDR3 is 15 amino acids long. Germline loops: CDR1 SGHRS, CDR2 YFSETQ. This CDR3 reads CASSQEFAGLDTQYF. DNA of the CDR3: TGCGCCAGCAGCCAAGAGTTCGCGGGGTTAGATACGCAGTATTTT. The full variable domain, rest sourced from reference TRBV5-1 and TRBJ2-3, is KAGVTQTPRYLIKTRGQQVTLSCSPISGHRSVSWYQQTPGQGLQFLFEYFSETQRNKGNFPGRFSGRQFSNSRSEMNVSTLELGDSALYLCASSQEFAGLDTQYFGPGTRLTVL.

The chain carries TRBV19 and TRBJ1-1; TRBD1 is a possible D gene (6 bases). Trimming left V 7 bases short and J 2 bases short, with 14 bases between. CDR1 and CDR2 from the germline V gene are LNHDA and SQIVND (reference sequence). This CDR3 has 14 residues. The CDR3 coding sequence is TGTGCCAGTATGTTAGGGGGGCGCAACACTGAAGCTTTCTTT. Translation: CASMLGGRNTEAFF.

J is TRBJ2-2 and V is TRBV5-1; 8 nucleotides align to TRBD2. CDR1 SGHRS and CDR2 YFSETQ come from the germline V gene. The CDR3 consists of 15 residues. The junction had 2 bases not matched to a gene; V was cut back by 0 bases and J by 4 bases. The CDR3 protein is CASSLGTSPTGELFF. CDR3 bases: TGCGCCAGCAGCTTGGGGACTAGCCCCACCGGGGAGCTGTTTTTT. The full variable domain, completed using reference TRBV5-1 and TRBJ2-2, is KAGVTQTPRYLIKTRGQQVTLSCSPISGHRSVSWYQQTPGQGLQFLFEYFSETQRNKGNFPGRFSGRQFSNSRSEMNVSTLELGDSALYLCASSLGTSPTGELFFGEGSRLTVL.

This clone was observed a few times. V and J are TRBV28 and TRBJ2-3; a weak D match, TRBD1 (5 bases). This CDR3 contains 17 residues. Germline CDR1 is MDHEN and CDR2 is SYDVKM. Trimming shortened V by 4 bases and J by 0 bases, and 17 bases separated the two germline ends. This CDR3 reads CASSSMTTVPSTDTQYF. CDR3 bases: TGTGCCAGCAGTTCTATGACGACAGTTCCTAGCACAGATACGCAGTATTTT.

The V gene is TRBV11-3, the J gene TRBJ2-6, with 7 bases lining up with TRBD1. V gave up 6 bases and J gave up 0 bases; unmatched junction bases: 2. Germline V gives CDR1 SGHNT, CDR2 YENEEA. This CDR3 spans 15 amino acids. The CDR3 coding sequence is TGTGCCAGCAGACGGACAGGCTCTGGGGCCAACGTCCTGACTTTC. Translating it yields CASRRTGSGANVLTF.

This clone was observed a handful of times. V gene TRBV30 combines with J gene TRBJ2-1; 9 bases are a match to TRBD2. There are 19 residues in the CDR3. With 5 bases clipped from V and 0 bases from J, the junction kept 17 bases outside the gene matches. CDR1 is GTSNPN and CDR2 is SVGIG in the germline V gene (reference sequence). The CDR3 region is CAWQGLARNERSSYNEQFF. The CDR3 region has the DNA TGTGCCTGGCAAGGACTAGCGCGGAACGAACGGAGCTCCTACAATGAGCAGTTCTTC.

V usage is TRBV19 and J usage is TRBJ2-1; D is uncertain. V gave up 5 bases and J gave up 4 bases, with 9 bases separating them. This CDR3 is built from 13 residues. Germline V lookup: CDR1 LNHDA, CDR2 SQIVND (reference sequence). In nucleotides, the CDR3 is TGTGCCAGTAGTCGGTCCAGGTACAATGAGCAGTTCTTC. Translated: CASSRSRYNEQFF.